These 12 T cell receptor beta chains originate from one sample sequenced in a study of OX40 agonist ivuxolimab in advanced cancers. Clones were sequenced by immunoSEQ multiplex PCR, and TCRdb holds only the in-frame ones, with some missing. Found here are tens of thousands of clones, roughly 94% of them singletons; the top ten hold over 8.5%. The starting material was CD4+ or CD8+ T cells sorted from blood, obtained in a trial of the OX40 agonist ivuxolimab. The origin of the receptors is an adult with an advanced solid tumor such as melanoma, head and neck, liver or kidney cancer.

This chain links TRBV29-1 with TRBJ2-7; 7 nucleotides align to TRBD1. Germline CDR1 is SQVTM and CDR2 is ANQGSEA. There are 16 residues in the CDR3. Trimming at V came to 0 bases and at J to 7 bases, leaving 15 bases not matched to a gene. The CDR3 DNA reads as TGCAGCGTTGAAGATGACAGACAGGGAACCACGGGTGAGCAGTACTTC. As protein: CSVEDDRQGTTGEQYF.

The rearrangement uses TRBV7-9 and TRBJ2-5; 8 positions agree with TRBD1. Losses at the gene ends were 2 bases for V and 3 bases for J; bases not matched to a gene: 8. Per germline, CDR1 SEHNR and CDR2 FQNEAQ (reference sequence). The CDR3 loop spans 16 amino acids. CDR3 protein: CASSLRSGQGKETQYF. CDR3 nucleotides: TGTGCCAGCAGCTTAAGGTCCGGACAGGGAAAAGAGACCCAGTACTTC.

The chain combines TRBV19 with TRBJ2-1; D tentatively reads TRBD1 or TRBD2 (5 bases each). Germline assignment: CDR1 LNHDA and CDR2 SQIVND (reference sequence). The CDR3 is made up of 16 amino acids. Between the trimmed V and J ends, which lost 0 bases and 4 bases, there was a span of 13 bases. CDR3 region: CASSIDWGMGYNEQFF. CDR3 nucleotides: TGTGCCAGTAGTATAGATTGGGGGATGGGATACAATGAGCAGTTCTTC.

This chain uses TRBV28 with TRBJ1-5; D gene ambiguous. Trimming stripped 2 bases from V and 3 bases from J, with 8 bases between. Germline CDR1 is MDHEN and CDR2 is SYDVKM. CDR3 size: 14 residues. This CDR3 is CASSLRVINQPQHF. CDR3 coding DNA: TGTGCCAGCAGTTTAAGGGTTATCAATCAGCCCCAGCATTTT.

CDR3 sequence reads: CASSNRDSFTDTQYF. The CDR3 coding sequence is TGTGCCAGCAGCAACCGGGACTCTTTCACAGATACGCAGTATTTT. The chain joins TRBV28 to TRBJ2-3; tentatively, D is TRBD2 (6 bases). This CDR3 comprises 15 residues. With 6 bases removed from V and 2 bases from J, the gap between germline ends came to 15 bases. Germline lookup yields CDR1 MDHEN and CDR2 SYDVKM.

This chain uses TRBV14 with TRBJ1-2; D unresolved. Trimming removed 3 bases from V and 6 bases from J, with 8 bases in between. CDR1 and CDR2 (germline): SGHDN, FVKESK. This CDR3 is 12 amino acids long. This CDR3 is CASSHYEDGYTF. CDR3 nucleotide sequence: TGTGCCAGCAGCCATTATGAAGATGGCTACACCTTC.

This clone has just a few counts. The gene calls are TRBV4-2 and TRBJ2-7, with D tentatively TRBD1 or TRBD2 (6 bases each). The CDR3 loop spans 15 amino acids. Germline V gene sequence: CDR1 LGHNA, CDR2 YNFKEQ. The V end lost 0 bases, the J end lost 5 bases, and 14 bases lay between the germline ends. The CDR3 coding sequence is TGTGCCAGCAGCCAAGAAGGGGGGAGCAGTCACGAGCAGTACTTC. Its protein is CASSQEGGSSHEQYF.

This chain links TRBV9 with TRBJ1-4; D gene unclear. Germline loops: CDR1 SGDLS, CDR2 YYNGEE. Trimming took off 0 bases at V and 0 bases at J, with 6 bases between the two ends. The CDR3 runs to 15 residues. The CDR3 bases are TGTGCCAGCAGCGTAGCTAGCACAACTAATGAAAAACTGTTTTTT. Its translation: CASSVASTTNEKLFF.

The chain employs TRBV9 and TRBJ2-2; TRBD2 matches 13 bases. The CDR3 contains 18 residues. With 0 bases clipped from V and 3 bases from J, the junction kept 5 bases outside the gene matches. The V gene's germline CDR1 is SGDLS and CDR2 YYNGEE. DNA of the CDR3: TGTGCCAGCAGCGTAGGAGGACTAGCGGGAGTGGACACCGGGGAGCTGTTTTTT. Its translation is CASSVGGLAGVDTGELFF.

J is TRBJ2-3 and V is TRBV19; D may match TRBD1 or TRBD2 (5 bases each). CDR1 LNHDA and CDR2 SQIVND come from the germline V gene (reference sequence). The CDR3 consists of 16 residues. V was clipped by 3 bases and J by 6 bases, with 19 bases between them. The CDR3: CASSIFTGAVPDTQYF. In DNA, the CDR3 is TGTGCCAGTAGTATTTTTACCGGGGCGGTACCGGATACGCAGTATTTT.

This chain links TRBV2 with TRBJ2-1, with 8 bases fitting TRBD2. V trimming: 5 bases; J trimming: 5 bases; junction bases outside the gene matches: 8. Germline CDR1 reads SNHLY; CDR2 reads FYNNEI. The CDR3 totals 15 residues. CDR3 sequence reads: CASSRPLAVNNEQFF. The DNA for the CDR3 is TGTGCCAGCAGTCGCCCACTAGCGGTGAACAATGAGCAGTTCTTC.

The rearrangement joins TRBV4-1 to TRBJ2-7; possible D gene TRBD1, 5 bases. CDR3 length: 16 amino acids. Trimming stripped 3 bases from V and 0 bases from J, with 15 bases between. Germline values: CDR1 MGHRA, CDR2 YSYEKL. CDR3 in DNA: TGCGCCAGCAGCCAGGGTAGACAGTCTAGCTCCTACGAGCAGTACTTC. Encoded protein: CASSQGRQSSSYEQYF.